A selection of T cell receptor beta chains follows, all from one sample in a study of blood T cell repertoires in COVID-19. Generated by immunoSEQ multiplex PCR, the TCRdb table keeps only in-frame clones and is missing some. The table lists roughly 230,000 clones, approximately 81% of them singletons. The sequencing input was peripheral blood. The receptors stem from a woman at least 80 years old with COVID-19, enrolled during active disease. The CDR3 runs from the conserved cysteine through the conserved F or W. A D gene is named only where the DNA matches it firmly. A clone size is listed for some rows: how often the clone was seen (once, few, many), or a class if it is expanded.

j_call v_call cdr3_length d_call clone_size cdr3_nt cdr3_aa
TRBJ2-5 TRBV9 13 . . TGTGCCAGCAGCGGGGGAAGGGGAGAGACCCAGTACTTC CASSGGRGETQYF
TRBJ1-6 TRBV28 14 . . TGTGCCAGCAGCTTACCCGGAGGGCTTTCACCCCTCCACTTT CASSLPGGLSPLHF
TRBJ1-1 TRBV11-2 15 . . TGTGCCAGCAGCTTAGGCGGGACGGGGAACACTGAAGCTTTCTTT CASSLGGTGNTEAFF
TRBJ2-1 TRBV6-6 11 . . TGTGCCAGCAGTGGGGCTAATGAGCAGTTCTTC CASSGANEQFF
TRBJ2-3 TRBV9 14 TRBD1 . TGTGCCAGCAGCTACGACAGGGCCGCAGATACGCAGTATTTT CASSYDRAADTQYF
TRBJ1-4 TRBV7-8 15 . . TGTGCCAGCAGCTTAGTGGGGGGAGGCGGTGAAAAACTGTTTTTT CASSLVGGGGEKLFF
TRBJ2-1 TRBV6-5 14 TRBD1 . TGTGCCAGCGGCGGACAGGGGTCCTACAATGAGCAGTTCTTC CASGGQGSYNEQFF
TRBJ2-2 TRBV2 16 . . TGTGCCAGCTCTACTCCGGGCGGGCCCAACACCGGGGAGCTGTTTTTT CASSTPGGPNTGELFF
TRBJ1-4 TRBV12-3/TRBV12-4 12 . few TGTGCCAGCGGCCGGGCTAATGAAAAACTGTTTTTT CASGRANEKLFF
TRBJ2-7 TRBV5-1 16 TRBD2 . TGCGCCAGCAGCCCCCGGACTAGCGGGGGGGCTTACGAGCAGTACTTC CASSPRTSGGAYEQYF
TRBJ2-2 TRBV5-4 15 . . TGTGCCAGCAGTTTACAGGGTCCCAACACCGGGGAGCTGTTTTTT CASSLQGPNTGELFF
TRBJ1-1 TRBV25-1 13 TRBD1 . TGTGCCAGCAGGGGGACAGGGGGCACTGAAGCTTTCTTT CASRGTGGTEAFF
TRBJ2-1 TRBV19 16 TRBD1 . TGTGCCAGTAGTATACCGGGAAGGACAGGTTACAATGAGCAGTTCTTC CASSIPGRTGYNEQFF
TRBJ2-7 TRBV15 14 TRBD1 . TGTGCCACCAGCACAGGGGACAGCTCCTACGAGCAGTACTTC CATSTGDSSYEQYF
TRBJ1-5 TRBV19 13 TRBD1 few TGTGCCACCAGGGGGGACGAATATCAGCCCCAGCATTTT CATRGDEYQPQHF
TRBJ1-6 TRBV5-1 15 TRBD1 few TGCGCCAGCAGCTCTGGACAGGCGGCTAATTCACCCCTCCACTTT CASSSGQAANSPLHF
TRBJ1-5 TRBV28 14 . . TGTGCCAGCAGTTTGTACAGCCCTAATCAGCCCCAGCATTTT CASSLYSPNQPQHF
TRBJ1-1 TRBV28 15 TRBD1 . TGTGCCAGCACCTTGCCGGACAGGGGGTACACTGAAGCTTTCTTT CASTLPDRGYTEAFF
TRBJ2-7 TRBV27 15 TRBD1 . TGTGCCAGCAGTTCCCGGGACAGGGGACCCTACGAGCAGTACTTC CASSSRDRGPYEQYF
TRBJ2-1 TRBV5-4 12 . few TGTGCCAGCAGCTTGGCGGGTCGCGAGCAGTTCTTC CASSLAGREQFF
TRBJ1-1 TRBV5-1 13 . once TGCGCCAGCAGCTTGGGGGCAGGGGACAAAGCTTTCTTT CASSLGAGDKAFF
TRBJ2-5 TRBV6-6 17 TRBD2 . TGTGCCAGCAGTCTCCAGCCGACGGGGGGGACGTTAGAGACCCAGTACTTC CASSLQPTGGTLETQYF
TRBJ1-2 TRBV4-1 15 . . TGCGCCAGCAGCCAAGTTGGTCGGGTATTACATGGCTACACCTTC CASSQVGRVLHGYTF
TRBJ1-2 TRBV4-1 16 TRBD1 . TGCGCCAGCAGCCAAGCCATCGACAGGGGGCCCTATGGCTACACCTTC CASSQAIDRGPYGYTF
TRBJ1-5 TRBV19 13 . . TGTGCCAGTAGTGACACAATAAATCAGCCCCAGCATTTT CASSDTINQPQHF
TRBJ2-3 TRBV24-1 19 TRBD1 . TGTGCCACCAGTGATTCAAACAGGGGAACGTTCCGCGGCACAGATACGCAGTATTTT CATSDSNRGTFRGTDTQYF
TRBJ2-5 TRBV5-4 15 TRBD1 . TGTGCCAGCAGCTTGGGAGACAGGGGACCGGAGGCCCAGTACTTC CASSLGDRGPEAQYF
TRBJ1-2 TRBV6-1 14 . . TGTGCCAGCAGTGAAGCACCCAGGGACTATGGCTACACCTTC CASSEAPRDYGYTF
TRBJ2-5 TRBV10-3 13 TRBD1 . TGTGCCATCAGGGGACAGCCTCAAGAGACCCAGTACTTC CAIRGQPQETQYF
TRBJ2-4 TRBV29-1 10 . . TGCAGCGTTGATTCCGGCATTCAGTACTTC CSVDSGIQYF
TRBJ2-7 TRBV7-9 14 . . TGTGTCAGCAGGTCCACAGGAAGCTCCTACGAGCAGTACTTC CVSRSTGSSYEQYF
TRBJ1-1 TRBV4-2 16 . . TGTGCCAGCAGCCCTAGATCGGGGGTACCGAACACTGAAGCTTTCTTT CASSPRSGVPNTEAFF
TRBJ2-7 TRBV6-6 13 . few TGTGCCAGCAACATTGATAGAGGGTACGAGCAGTACTTC CASNIDRGYEQYF
TRBJ2-5 TRBV20-1 15 TRBD2 once TGCAGTGCTAGTTCGACTAGCGGGGGACAAGAGACCCAGTACTTC CSASSTSGGQETQYF
TRBJ2-2 TRBV19 16 TRBD1 few TGTGCCAGTAGTATATCTGGGCAGGGGGTTTCCGGGGAGCTGTTTTTT CASSISGQGVSGELFF
TRBJ1-2 TRBV4-3 15 TRBD1 once TGCGCCAGCAGCCAAGATCCCAGGGGGCCCTATGGCTACACCTTC CASSQDPRGPYGYTF
TRBJ1-5 TRBV3-1/TRBV3-2 14 TRBD1 . TGTGCCAGCAGCCCAGGGGGGAGCAATCAGCCCCAGCATTTT CASSPGGSNQPQHF
TRBJ1-6 TRBV9 15 TRBD1 . TGTGCCAGCAGCGCCCGACAGGGATCTAATTCACCCCTCCACTTT CASSARQGSNSPLHF
TRBJ2-3 TRBV5-1 14 TRBD1 . TGCGCCAGCAGCATGGGACAGATTAAAGATACGCAGTATTTT CASSMGQIKDTQYF
TRBJ1-4 TRBV19 15 TRBD1 . TGTGCCAGTAGTATTGGGGACAGACCTAATGAAAAACTGTTTTTT CASSIGDRPNEKLFF
TRBJ2-7 TRBV23-1 18 TRBD2 . TGCGCCAGCAGTCAGTACACTAATGAGCGGGGGGTCCACGACGAGCAGTACTTC CASSQYTNERGVHDEQYF
TRBJ1-2 TRBV12-3/TRBV12-4 13 . . TGTGCCAGCAGGCTCGGGGATCACTATGGCTACACCTTC CASRLGDHYGYTF
TRBJ2-5 TRBV20-1 14 . . TGCAGTGCTAGTATGTCTAGCAGTATGGAGACCCAGTACTTC CSASMSSSMETQYF
TRBJ2-3 TRBV30 15 . . TGTGCCTGGAGTGTACTGGGGACTAGCACAGATACGCAGTATTTT CAWSVLGTSTDTQYF
TRBJ2-2 TRBV3-1/TRBV3-2 14 TRBD2 . TGTGCCAGCAGCCGCGGGGGGGTTACCGGGGAGCTGTTTTTT CASSRGGVTGELFF
TRBJ1-1 TRBV5-4 13 . . TGTGCCAGCAGCTTGACAGGAAGGGCTGAAGCTTTCTTT CASSLTGRAEAFF
TRBJ1-6 TRBV18 14 . . TGTGCCAGCTCACCGGGGGGGGACGGCTCACCCCTCCACTTT CASSPGGDGSPLHF
TRBJ2-7 TRBV6-5 15 TRBD2 . TGTGCCAGCACCGGGGGGGCAGGGGCCTCCTACGAGCAGTACTTC CASTGGAGASYEQYF
TRBJ1-5 TRBV28 12 . once TGTGCCAGCAGTCTCTATCATCAGCCCCAGCATTTT CASSLYHQPQHF
TRBJ1-6 TRBV4-2 16 TRBD1 . TGTGCCAGCAGCCAAGAAGGGACAGCGAAAAATTCACCCCTCCACTTT CASSQEGTAKNSPLHF
TRBJ2-1 TRBV12-5 17 TRBD2 . TGTGCTAGTGGTTTCACTAGCGGGGGGATCTCCTACAATGAGCAGTTCTTC CASGFTSGGISYNEQFF
TRBJ1-2 TRBV5-1 15 TRBD1 . TGCGCCAGCAGCTTGGGCCCGGGACAGGGGGGAGGCTACACCTTC CASSLGPGQGGGYTF
TRBJ2-3 TRBV5-4 15 TRBD2 few TGTGCCAGCAGCTTGGATGGCGGGGGAACAGATACGCAGTATTTT CASSLDGGGTDTQYF
TRBJ2-7 TRBV20-1 13 . . TGCAGTGCTAGTACAGGGAAAAAGTACGAGCAGTACTTC CSASTGKKYEQYF
TRBJ1-2 TRBV27 15 . . TGTGCCAGCAGTTTATCGGGGCAAATTAACTATGGCTACACCTTC CASSLSGQINYGYTF
TRBJ2-3 TRBV5-1 17 TRBD2 . TGCGCCAGCAGCACCAGTCCAGCGGGGGGCCTCACAGATACGCAGTATTTT CASSTSPAGGLTDTQYF
TRBJ2-3 TRBV4-2 15 . . TGTGCCAGCAGCCAAGAAGGTTCTAGGACAGATACGCAGTATTTT CASSQEGSRTDTQYF
TRBJ2-1 TRBV7-9 14 . . TGTGCCAGCAGCCTCGAGGACTCCTACAATGAGCAGTTCTTC CASSLEDSYNEQFF